Listed here are 27 T cell receptor beta chains from one sample, sequenced in a study of blood T cell repertoires in COVID-19. The repertoire was sequenced with immunoSEQ multiplex PCR; TCRdb's copy has only in-frame clones and lacks some. In the table there are roughly 220,000 clones, 80% to 90% of which are singletons. Sequences were obtained from peripheral blood. These receptors were taken from a man aged 50 to 59 who had recovered from COVID-19.

V usage is TRBV7-2 and J usage is TRBJ1-5; 11 nucleotides line up with TRBD1. Losses at the gene ends were 5 bases for V and 4 bases for J; bases not matched to a gene: 7. Per the germline V gene, CDR1 is SGHTA and CDR2 is FQGNSA. The CDR3 totals 16 residues. The CDR3 sequence is CASSGPGTGGNQPQHF. CDR3 bases: TGTGCCAGCAGCGGACCCGGGACAGGGGGTAATCAGCCCCAGCATTTT.

The rearrangement joins TRBV24-1 to TRBJ1-3; tentative D call: TRBD1 (6 bases). There are 18 residues in the CDR3. CDR1 KGHDR and CDR2 SFDVKD come from the germline V gene. V shed 5 bases and J shed 0 bases, with 19 bases lying between them. The DNA of the CDR3 is TGTGCCACCAGTGCCACTCCCCGGGACACCTACTCTGGAAACACCATATATTTT. Its protein product is CATSATPRDTYSGNTIYF.

The V gene is TRBV2, the J gene TRBJ2-5; D might be TRBD2 (5 bases). This CDR3 has 13 residues. Germline V gives CDR1 SNHLY, CDR2 FYNNEI. Trimming shortened V by 7 bases and J by 2 bases, and 11 bases separated the two germline ends. CDR3 loop: CASTPRRQETQYF. CDR3 coding DNA: TGTGCCAGCACCCCGCGGAGGCAAGAGACCCAGTACTTC.

The chain combines TRBV3-1 (or the pseudogene TRBV3-2) with TRBJ1-2; 7 bases agree with TRBD1. V gave up 4 bases and J gave up 4 bases; unmatched junction bases: 9. The germline V gene has CDR1 LGHDT and CDR2 YNNKEL (reference sequence). The length of the CDR3 is 15 residues. CDR3 DNA: TGTGCCAGCAGCCCTTCAGGGGGTGAGGGCTATGGCTACACCTTC. Protein: CASSPSGGEGYGYTF.

The chain carries TRBV29-1 and TRBJ2-4; 8 nucleotides agree with TRBD1. CDR1 is SQVTM and CDR2 is ANQGSEA in the germline V gene. V lost 5 bases and J lost 1; bases outside the gene matches: 7. This CDR3 has 15 amino acids. CDR3 sequence reads: CSVHWTGSAKNIQYF. The CDR3 DNA is TGCAGCGTTCACTGGACAGGGTCCGCCAAAAACATTCAGTACTTC.

The chain carries TRBV24-1 and TRBJ2-1; D is uncertain. The length of the CDR3 is 13 residues. Trimming cost V 7 bases and J 4 bases, with 10 bases left between them. Germline V gene sequence: CDR1 KGHDR, CDR2 SFDVKD. This CDR3 reads CATRGDGYNEQFF. CDR3 bases: TGTGCCACCAGAGGAGACGGATACAATGAGCAGTTCTTC.

A few counts support this clone. The genes are TRBV11-2 and TRBJ2-2; D not certain. The CDR3 loop spans 12 amino acids. Germline-derived CDR1 and CDR2 are SGHAT and FQNNGV. The V end was cut by 6 bases, the J end by 5 bases, with 7 bases between. As DNA, the CDR3 is TGTGCCAGCAGACCGCTAACCGGGGAGCTGTTTTTT. Its protein product is CASRPLTGELFF. Complete variable domain (other parts from reference TRBV11-2 and TRBJ2-2): EAGVAQSPRYKIIEKRQSVAFWCNPISGHATLYWYQQILGQGPKLLIQFQNNGVVDDSQLPKDRFSAERLKGVDSTLKIQPAKLEDSAVYLCASRPLTGELFFGEGSRLTVL.

This rearrangement joins TRBV5-6 to TRBJ1-2; D uncertain. Trimming cost V 2 bases and J 4 bases, with 6 bases left between them. The CDR3 runs 12 residues. Germline values: CDR1 SGHDT, CDR2 YYEEEE. The CDR3 spells CASSFEVYGYTF. CDR3 sequence (DNA): TGTGCCAGCAGCTTTGAGGTCTATGGCTACACCTTC.

The J gene is TRBJ2-3, the V gene TRBV27, with 10 positions matching TRBD2. The CDR3 is 14 residues long. J was trimmed by 5 bases and V by 4 bases; bases with no gene match: 3. The V gene's germline CDR1 is MNHEY and CDR2 SMNVEV (reference sequence). CDR3 nucleotide sequence: TGTGCCAGCAGTTCTAGACTAGCGGGAGATACGCAGTATTTT. It is translated as CASSSRLAGDTQYF.

This chain joins TRBV6-4 and TRBJ1-1; a possible D gene is TRBD1 (6 bases). This CDR3 has 16 amino acids. Trimming took 7 bases from V and 2 from J, leaving 20 bases between them. CDR1 is MRHNA and CDR2 is SNTAGT in the germline V gene. For the CDR3, the DNA is TGTGCCAGCACGTCAAGACCGGGACACAAAAACACTGAAGCTTTCTTT. The encoded protein is CASTSRPGHKNTEAFF.

The J gene is TRBJ2-2, the V gene TRBV19; 7 nucleotides align to TRBD1. CDR3 length: 16 residues. From germline, CDR1 is LNHDA and CDR2 SQIVND (reference sequence). V was pared by 5 bases and J by 0 bases, with 6 bases of the junction left unmatched. The CDR3 region is CASSHRQGTNTGELFF. Written as DNA, the CDR3 is TGTGCCAGTAGTCACAGACAGGGTACGAACACCGGGGAGCTGTTTTTT.

J is TRBJ1-1 and V is TRBV18, with D tentatively TRBD1 (5 bases). V was trimmed by 4 bases and J by 2 bases, leaving 14 bases between them. CDR3 size: 15 residues. Germline V gene data show CDR1 as KGHSH and CDR2 as LQKENI. This CDR3 is CASSRLDGGNTEAFF. The DNA of the CDR3 is TGTGCCAGCTCACGCCTGGACGGGGGAAACACTGAAGCTTTCTTT.

The genes are TRBV28 and TRBJ2-1; 7 nucleotides agree with TRBD2. The germline V gene encodes CDR1 MDHEN and CDR2 SYDVKM. The V gene end was trimmed by 2 bases and the J gene end by 8 bases; junction bases not matched to a gene: 12. The CDR3 has 16 amino acids. The CDR3 protein is CASSLMWEGNLYEQFF. The CDR3 DNA is TGTGCCAGCAGTTTAATGTGGGAGGGCAATCTCTATGAGCAGTTCTTC.

The chain combines TRBV30 with TRBJ1-1, with 11 bases that match TRBD1. This CDR3 has 10 amino acids. CDR1 is GTSNPN and CDR2 is SVGIG in the germline V gene (reference sequence). The ends lost 5 bases at V and 10 bases at J; junction bases unmatched: 0. The CDR3 nucleotides are TGTGCCTGGGGACAGGGGGCAGCTTTCTTT. Residues: CAWGQGAAFF.

In this sample, this clone turned up a few times. The chain combines TRBV7-9 with TRBJ1-4; 8 nucleotides line up with TRBD1. The CDR3 has 13 residues. Germline V lookup: CDR1 SEHNR, CDR2 FQNEAQ (reference sequence). V dropped 6 bases and J dropped 11; count of bases not matched to a gene: 8. This chain's CDR3 is CASRKGQAAKLFF. The CDR3 DNA sequence: TGTGCCAGCAGAAAGGGACAGGCCGCGAAACTGTTTTTT.

This chain joins TRBV3-1 (or the pseudogene TRBV3-2) and TRBJ2-7, with 9 bases fitting TRBD2. Germline V gene sequence: CDR1 LGHDT, CDR2 YNNKEL (reference sequence). The ends lost 1 base at V and 2 bases at J; junction bases unmatched: 3. The CDR3 contains 15 residues. The chain's CDR3 is CASSQGLAVAYEQYF. CDR3 DNA sequence: TGTGCCAGCAGCCAAGGACTAGCGGTGGCCTACGAGCAGTACTTC.

The J gene is TRBJ1-1, the V gene TRBV19; no firm D call. The germline V and J ends were trimmed by 3 bases and 0 bases, with 11 bases remaining between them. Germline V CDR1 and CDR2: LNHDA, SQIVND (reference sequence). This CDR3 is built from 15 residues. In DNA form, the CDR3 reads TGTGCCAGTAGTATCTCTCTCGCGTTGAACACTGAAGCTTTCTTT. Translated, it gives CASSISLALNTEAFF.

This chain connects TRBV7-2 to TRBJ2-7, with no clear D. The CDR3 has 13 amino acids. Germline CDR1 and CDR2: SGHTA and FQGNSA. The V and J ends lost 3 bases and 0 bases respectively, with 6 bases between them. CDR3 protein: CASSFPSSYEQYF. In nucleotides, the CDR3 is TGTGCCAGCAGCTTCCCTAGCTCCTACGAGCAGTACTTC.

This clone was seen only a few times. The V gene is TRBV18, the J gene TRBJ1-3; D remains ambiguous. This CDR3 comprises 15 residues. V was clipped by 3 bases and J by 3 bases, with 12 bases between them. Germline V gene sequence: CDR1 KGHSH, CDR2 LQKENI. The CDR3 sequence: CASSPAGIDGNTIYF. The CDR3 region has the DNA TGTGCCAGCTCACCGGCGGGGATCGATGGAAACACCATATATTTT. Variable domain in full (rest from reference TRBV18 and TRBJ1-3): NAGVMQNPRHLVRRRGQEARLRCSPMKGHSHVYWYRQLPEEGLKFMVYLQKENIIDESGMPKERFSAEFPKEGPSILRIQQVVRGDSAAYFCASSPAGIDGNTIYFGEGSWLTVV.

The chain links TRBV7-9 to TRBJ2-7; D is undetermined. Looked up from germline, CDR1 is SEHNR and CDR2 is FQNEAQ (reference sequence). The CDR3 sequence is 12 residues long. V dropped 7 bases and J dropped 7 bases, with 14 bases sitting between them. CDR3 loop: CASTAPPWEQYF. The CDR3, as DNA: TGTGCCAGCACCGCGCCCCCTTGGGAGCAGTACTTC. The full variable domain, rest sourced from reference TRBV7-9 and TRBJ2-7, is DTGVSQNPRHKITKRGQNVTFRCDPISEHNRLYWYRQTLGQGPEFLTYFQNEAQLEKSRLLSDRFSAERPKGSFSTLEIQRTEQGDSAMYLCASTAPPWEQYFGPGTRLTVT.

CDR3 protein: CASNDLAGGPDTQYF. The CDR3 DNA is TGTGCCAGCAATGACCTAGCGGGAGGTCCAGATACGCAGTATTTT. The chain links TRBV28 to TRBJ2-3; TRBD2 matches 11 bases. Looked up from germline, CDR1 is MDHEN and CDR2 is SYDVKM. The CDR3 loop spans 15 amino acids. With V trimmed by 7 bases and J by 4 bases, 7 bases remained unmatched.

At least ten counts were recorded for this clone. The chain uses TRBV7-2 and TRBJ2-2; D is unclear. Germline loops: CDR1 SGHTA, CDR2 FQGNSA. The CDR3 sequence is 11 residues long. Trimming left V 6 bases short and J 11 bases short, with 10 bases between. The CDR3 loop is CASRAAVELFF. The CDR3 nucleotides are TGTGCCAGCAGGGCCGCGGTAGAGCTGTTTTTT.

The chain has TRBV18 and TRBJ2-1; possible D gene TRBD2, 6 bases. The CDR3 length is 16 residues. The V end was cut by 0 bases, the J end by 6 bases, with 15 bases between. The germline CDR1 and CDR2 sequences are KGHSH and LQKENI. Here the CDR3 reads CASSPPDGRFFNEQFF. CDR3 nucleotides: TGTGCCAGCTCACCACCGGATGGGAGGTTTTTCAATGAGCAGTTCTTC.

This clone was picked up a small number of times. This chain uses TRBV2 with TRBJ1-3, with a weak D call TRBD1 (5 bases). Germline V gives CDR1 SNHLY, CDR2 FYNNEI. The ends were cut back, 9 bases at V and 0 bases at J, with 15 bases in the middle. The CDR3 runs 15 residues. This CDR3 is CASRPGLSSGNTIYF. The CDR3 DNA follows: TGTGCCAGTCGACCGGGACTTTCCTCTGGAAACACCATATATTTT.

This clone was seen a single time. The V gene is TRBV18, the J gene TRBJ1-2; a weak D match, TRBD1 (5 bases). Trimming stripped 3 bases from V and 4 bases from J, with 12 bases between. The length of the CDR3 is 14 residues. Germline lookup yields CDR1 KGHSH and CDR2 LQKENI. CDR3 nucleotide sequence: TGTGCCAGCTCACCTGTTCAGGGAGGCTATGGCTACACCTTC. It codes for CASSPVQGGYGYTF.

The gene calls are TRBV6-5 and TRBJ1-2; D perhaps matches TRBD1 (6 bases). Germline CDR1 MNHEY, CDR2 SVGAGI. This CDR3 contains 14 residues. Trimming left V 6 bases short and J 5 bases short, with 16 bases between. The CDR3 region has the DNA TGTGCCAGCAGGAAAGACCAGGGGCCGTATGGCTACACCTTC. Its protein is CASRKDQGPYGYTF.

The chain employs TRBV6-4 and TRBJ2-2, with 9 bases aligning to TRBD1. After removal of 7 bases from V and 2 bases from J, the junction contained 2 bases not matched to a gene. Germline CDR1 is MRHNA and CDR2 is SNTAGT. The CDR3 totals 14 residues. CDR3 coding DNA: TGTGCCAGCAAACAGGGGGCTAACACCGGGGAGCTGTTTTTT. Protein sequence: CASKQGANTGELFF.